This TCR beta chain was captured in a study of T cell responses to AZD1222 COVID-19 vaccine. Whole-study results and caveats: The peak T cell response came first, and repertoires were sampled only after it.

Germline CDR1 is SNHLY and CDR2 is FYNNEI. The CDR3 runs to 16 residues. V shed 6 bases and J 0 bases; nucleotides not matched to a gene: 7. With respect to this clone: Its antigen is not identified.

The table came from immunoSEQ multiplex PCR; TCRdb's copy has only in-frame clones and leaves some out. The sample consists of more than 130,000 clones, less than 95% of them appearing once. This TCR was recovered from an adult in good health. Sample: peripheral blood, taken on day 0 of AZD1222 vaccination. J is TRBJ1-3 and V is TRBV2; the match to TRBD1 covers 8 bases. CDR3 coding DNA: TGTGCCAGCAGCAGGGACAGGCCGTCCTCTGGAAACACCATATATTTT. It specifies CASSRDRPSSGNTIYF. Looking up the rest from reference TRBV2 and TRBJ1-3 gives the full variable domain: EPEVTQTPSHQVTQMGQEVILRCVPISNHLYFYWYRQILGQKVEFLVSFYNNEISEKSEIFDDQFSVERPDGSNFTLKIRSTKLEDSAMYFCASSRDRPSSGNTIYFGEGSWLTVV.